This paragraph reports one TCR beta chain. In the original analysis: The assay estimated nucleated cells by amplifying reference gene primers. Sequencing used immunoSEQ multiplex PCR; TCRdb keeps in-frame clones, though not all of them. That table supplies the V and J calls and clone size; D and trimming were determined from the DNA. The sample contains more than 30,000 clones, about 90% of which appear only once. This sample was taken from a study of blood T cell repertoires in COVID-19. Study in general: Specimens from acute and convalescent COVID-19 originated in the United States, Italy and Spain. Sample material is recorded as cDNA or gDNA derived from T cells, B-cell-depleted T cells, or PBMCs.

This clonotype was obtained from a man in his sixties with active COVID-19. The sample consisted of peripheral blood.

CDR3 in DNA: TGTGCCAGCAGCCCAAGTCCCGGGGGGGAGCAGTACTTC. Translating gives CASSPSPGGEQYF. The J gene is TRBJ2-7, the V gene TRBV6-5, with 7 bases that match TRBD2. The CDR3 consists of 13 residues. Germline CDR1 reads MNHEY; CDR2 reads SVGAGI. The trim removed 6 bases at V and 7 bases at J, leaving 9 bases unmatched.